This entry lists 22 T cell receptor beta chains sequenced from one sample in a study of blood T cell repertoires in COVID-19. TCRdb's table, derived via immunoSEQ multiplex PCR, lists solely in-frame clones and lacks some. In the table there are some 80,000 clones, 80% to 85% of which are singletons. The sequenced material came from peripheral blood. The source of these receptors is a woman aged 70-85 years with acute or convalescent COVID-19.

The chain combines TRBV2 with TRBJ2-1, with D perhaps TRBD2 (5 bases). CDR1 is SNHLY and CDR2 is FYNNEI in the germline V gene. Trimming shortened V by 2 bases and J by 12 bases, and 14 bases separated the two germline ends. This CDR3 is built from 13 residues. In DNA form, the CDR3 reads TGTGCCAGCAGTGAAAGGGAGATGGTCACGCAGTTCTTC. Its protein is CASSEREMVTQFF. Looking up the rest from reference TRBV2 and TRBJ2-1 gives the full variable domain: EPEVTQTPSHQVTQMGQEVILRCVPISNHLYFYWYRQILGQKVEFLVSFYNNEISEKSEIFDDQFSVERPDGSNFTLKIRSTKLEDSAMYFCASSEREMVTQFFGPGTRLTVL.

V is TRBV7-2 and J is TRBJ2-7; D is undetermined. The ends were cut back, 4 bases at V and 2 bases at J, with 12 bases in the middle. The CDR3 has 14 residues. Per germline, CDR1 SGHTA and CDR2 FQGNSA. CDR3 protein: CASSSRVSTYEQYF. Here the CDR3 DNA reads TGTGCCAGCAGCTCCCGGGTCAGTACCTACGAGCAGTACTTC.

This clone was counted a single time. V and J are TRBV27 and TRBJ1-5; TRBD1 is a possible D gene (6 bases). Looked up from germline, CDR1 is MNHEY and CDR2 is SMNVEV (reference sequence). Trimming removed 5 bases from V and 6 bases from J, with 14 bases in between. The CDR3 has 14 amino acids. The CDR3 DNA reads as TGTGCCAGCAGTCCCGGACAGTTAGTTCAGCCCCAGCATTTT. Translating gives CASSPGQLVQPQHF.

The genes are TRBV28 and TRBJ1-6; D remains unclear. Germline V gene data show CDR1 as MDHEN and CDR2 as SYDVKM. Between the trimmed V and J ends, which lost 4 bases and 9 bases, there was a span of 16 bases. CDR3 length: 15 amino acids. CDR3 sequence (DNA): TGTGCCAGCAGTTCCCCGTCATACAGCACTTCACCCCTCCACTTT. Its protein product is CASSSPSYSTSPLHF.

The CDR3, as DNA: TGTGCCACCAGCGTCGGGCGGGAGATCACCGGGGAGCTGTTTTTT. Protein sequence: CATSVGREITGELFF. The genes are TRBV15 and TRBJ2-2, with TRBD2 matching 7 bases. Per germline, CDR1 LNHNV and CDR2 YYDKDF (reference sequence). This CDR3 has 15 amino acids. With V trimmed by 5 bases and J by 4 bases, 7 bases remained unmatched.

This clone has at least ten counts. The J gene is TRBJ2-2, the V gene TRBV28; D is unclear. Trimming took 1 base from V and 1 from J, leaving 4 bases between them. This CDR3 has 14 residues. Germline V gene sequence: CDR1 MDHEN, CDR2 SYDVKM. The CDR3 sequence is CASSLSGNTGELFF. The CDR3 DNA is TGTGCCAGCAGTTTATCGGGGAACACCGGGGAGCTGTTTTTT.

The J gene is TRBJ1-1, the V gene TRBV25-1; 8 nucleotides match TRBD1. The CDR3 is 13 amino acids. Germline CDR1 MGHDK, CDR2 SYGVNS. J was trimmed by 4 bases and V by 10 bases; bases with no gene match: 8. Here the CDR3 reads CATKAGGPTEAFF. The CDR3, as DNA: TGTGCCACCAAGGCAGGGGGCCCCACTGAAGCTTTCTTT.

The chain carries TRBV5-1 and TRBJ2-1, with 13 bases matching TRBD2. J was trimmed by 5 bases and V by 4 bases; bases with no gene match: 6. The CDR3 has 16 residues. Germline CDR1 reads SGHRS; CDR2 reads YFSETQ. CDR3 sequence (DNA): TGCGCCAGCAGCCAAGGACTAGCGGGAGTCGACAATGAGCAGTTCTTC. The encoded protein is CASSQGLAGVDNEQFF.

The chain combines TRBV6-5 with TRBJ2-7, with 7 bases lining up with TRBD1. The ends lost 6 bases at V and 0 bases at J; junction bases unmatched: 5. The CDR3 spans 14 residues. The V gene's germline CDR1 is MNHEY and CDR2 SVGAGI. Here the CDR3 DNA reads TGTGCCAGCAGGGGACAGTTAAGCTCCTACGAGCAGTACTTC. Translating gives CASRGQLSSYEQYF.

The chain combines TRBV30 with TRBJ2-2, with D unresolved. Trimming took 0 bases from V and 7 from J, leaving 9 bases between them. The CDR3 is 13 amino acids. Germline assignment: CDR1 GTSNPN and CDR2 SVGIG (reference sequence). DNA for the CDR3: TGTGCCTGGAGTGTACTCCTAGGCGGGGAGCTGTTTTTT. Its translation is CAWSVLLGGELFF.

J is TRBJ2-7 and V is TRBV20-1; 7 bases line up with TRBD2. The CDR3 is 15 amino acids. V gave up 3 bases and J gave up 4 bases; unmatched junction bases: 12. Germline CDR1 reads DFQATT; CDR2 reads SNEGSKA (reference sequence). Written as DNA, the CDR3 is TGCAGTGCTAGTAAGGCTAGCGGTAGACCTTACGAGCAGTACTTC. It yields the protein CSASKASGRPYEQYF.

The V and J genes are TRBV7-8 and TRBJ1-1, with D perhaps TRBD1 (5 bases). CDR1 is SGHVS, CDR2 FQNEAQ, per germline. The ends were cut back, 2 bases at V and 1 base at J, with 8 bases in the middle. This CDR3 has 14 amino acids. The CDR3 is CASSLIQGNTEAFF. The CDR3 bases are TGTGCCAGCAGCTTAATTCAGGGGAACACTGAAGCTTTCTTT. The whole variable domain, remainder taken from reference TRBV7-8 and TRBJ1-1, is GAGVSQSPRYKVAKRGQDVALRCDPISGHVSLFWYQQALGQGPEFLTYFQNEAQLDKSGLPSDRFFAERPEGSVSTLKIQRTQQEDSAVYLCASSLIQGNTEAFFGQGTRLTVV.

The chain carries TRBV6-2 or TRBV6-3 and TRBJ2-7; D is possibly TRBD2 (5 bases). The CDR3 runs 15 residues. Germline values: CDR1 MNHEY, CDR2 SVGEGT. V was pared by 6 bases and J by 2 bases, with 17 bases between. CDR3 coding DNA: TGTGCCAGCAGCTCTAGAGCGGAGGCCCCCTACGAGCAGTACTTC. It encodes CASSSRAEAPYEQYF.

This rearrangement joins TRBV7-2 to TRBJ2-2; a weak D match, TRBD2 (5 bases). Between the trimmed V and J ends, which lost 3 bases and 2 bases, there was a span of 19 bases. The CDR3 is made up of 18 amino acids. CDR1 is SGHTA and CDR2 is FQGNSA in the germline V gene. The CDR3 bases are TGTGCCAGCAGCTTTCTAGATCTTCGGAGGTCTAACACCGGGGAGCTGTTTTTT. It specifies CASSFLDLRRSNTGELFF.

J is TRBJ2-1 and V is TRBV5-4; 14 bases are a match to TRBD2. With 2 bases clipped from V and 9 bases from J, the junction kept 10 bases outside the gene matches. The CDR3 covers 17 residues. Germline V gene data show CDR1 as SGHNT and CDR2 as YYREEE (reference sequence). The CDR3 bases are TGTGCCAGCAGCTTACCTATCGGGACTAGCGGGAGTGGTGAGCAGTTCTTC. As protein: CASSLPIGTSGSGEQFF. The complete variable domain, with remaining parts taken from reference TRBV5-4 and TRBJ2-1, reads ETGVTQSPTHLIKTRGQQVTLRCSSQSGHNTVSWYQQALGQGPQFIFQYYREEENGRGNFPPRFSGLQFPNYSSELNVNALELDDSALYLCASSLPIGTSGSGEQFFGPGTRLTVL.

J is TRBJ2-5 and V is TRBV29-1, with D possibly being TRBD1 (6 bases). Between the trimmed V and J ends, which lost 4 bases and 2 bases, there was a span of 11 bases. The V gene's germline CDR1 is SQVTM and CDR2 ANQGSEA. There are 13 residues in the CDR3. CDR3 in DNA: TGCAGCGTTGCAGGGGTAGGTCAAGAGACCCAGTACTTC. It codes for CSVAGVGQETQYF.

This chain connects TRBV6-5 to TRBJ2-3; 11 nucleotides line up with TRBD1. Germline assignment: CDR1 MNHEY and CDR2 SVGAGI. This CDR3 has 15 residues. V was pared by 2 bases and J by 4 bases, with 2 bases of the junction left unmatched. The CDR3 DNA is TGTGCCAGCAGTTACGGGACAGGGGGTCCAGATACGCAGTATTTT. As protein: CASSYGTGGPDTQYF.

The table lists this clone with a few counts. V gene TRBV29-1 combines with J gene TRBJ2-2; D may be TRBD1 (6 bases). The germline CDR1 and CDR2 sequences are SQVTM and ANQGSEA. The V gene lost 2 bases and the J gene lost 5 bases, with 9 bases spanning the gap. This CDR3 has 13 amino acids. This chain's CDR3 is CSVENRETGELFF. As DNA, the CDR3 is TGCAGCGTTGAAAACAGGGAAACCGGGGAGCTGTTTTTT.

A few counts support this clone. The chain employs TRBV9 and TRBJ2-7; TRBD2 matches at 10 bases. The CDR3 is 15 residues long. The V gene end was trimmed by 2 bases and the J gene end by 8 bases; junction bases not matched to a gene: 10. Germline loops: CDR1 SGDLS, CDR2 YYNGEE. CDR3 DNA: TGTGCCAGCAGCGTCTCCGGACTAGCGGCGGATAAGCAGTACTTC. Translation: CASSVSGLAADKQYF.

The rearrangement links TRBV6-5 to TRBJ1-2; 9 bases are shared with TRBD1. In germline, CDR1 is MNHEY, CDR2 SVGAGI. With 6 bases clipped from V and 4 bases from J, the junction kept 3 bases outside the gene matches. CDR3 length equals 13 residues. CDR3 coding DNA: TGTGCCAGCAGAACAGGGGGCGGCTATGGCTACACCTTC. The encoded protein is CASRTGGGYGYTF.

V and J are TRBV19 and TRBJ1-2; 7 bases are shared with TRBD1. The germline CDR1 and CDR2 sequences are LNHDA and SQIVND (reference sequence). The trim removed 5 bases at V and 12 bases at J, leaving 12 bases unmatched. This CDR3 region has 13 residues. CDR3 protein: CASSLPGQVGDTF. CDR3 nucleotides: TGTGCCAGTAGTTTGCCCGGACAGGTCGGCGACACCTTC. Complete variable domain (other parts from reference TRBV19 and TRBJ1-2): DGGITQSPKYLFRKEGQNVTLSCEQNLNHDAMYWYRQDPGQGLRLIYYSQIVNDFQKGDIAEGYSVSREKKESFPLTVTSAQKNPTAFYLCASSLPGQVGDTFGSGTRLTVV.

The table lists this clone with a count of one. The chain combines TRBV10-1 with TRBJ2-7; weak D call: TRBD2 (6 bases). The CDR3 covers 14 residues. CDR1 is WNHNN and CDR2 is SYGVQD in the germline V gene (reference sequence). Trimming removed 3 bases at V and 8 bases at J, with 17 bases between. The CDR3 bases are TGCGCCAGCAGTGATGGAGGGGCTCTCTCCAAGCAGTACTTC. It translates to CASSDGGALSKQYF.